Shown below are 16 T cell receptor beta chains from a single sample sequenced in a study of early T cells in non-severe SARS-CoV-2 infection. TCRdb passed the 5' RACE reads through MiXCR, listing each CDR3 protein once. The table shows around 50,000 distinct CDR3 sequences, with around 5.6% occurring only once. Sequencing used whole blood. Every receptor here comes from an adult who was a healthcare worker with PCR-confirmed SARS-CoV-2 infection or an uninfected control (not recorded which).

This clonotype was recorded at least ten times. The gene calls are TRBV27 and TRBJ2-1; D possibly corresponds to TRBD1 (6 bases). Germline CDR1 is MNHEY and CDR2 is SMNVEV (reference sequence). With 6 bases removed from V and 3 bases from J, the gap between germline ends came to 9 bases. The CDR3 loop spans 13 amino acids. The CDR3 spells CASSWDNYNEQFF. In DNA form, the CDR3 reads TGTGCCAGCAGCTGGGACAACTACAATGAGCAGTTCTTC.

This clonotype was observed many times. The rearrangement links TRBV5-5 to TRBJ2-3; no clear D. Germline V gene lookup returns CDR1 SGHKS and CDR2 YYEKEE (reference sequence). Trimming took 2 bases from V and 1 from J, leaving 8 bases between them. CDR3 length: 14 amino acids. The chain's CDR3 is CASSLPGRTDTQYF. CDR3 coding DNA: TGTGCCAGCAGCTTACCGGGCCGCACAGATACGCAGTATTTT.

On this clonotype: The germline gene is not matched at one end of the junction; a read error may be the cause. The rearrangement joins TRBV5-4 to TRBJ2-5; D call uncertain. The CDR3 consists of 14 residues. Germline V CDR1 and CDR2: SGHNT, YYREEE (reference sequence). CDR3 loop: CVSSLLTLKETQYF. DNA of the CDR3: TGTGTCAGCAGCTTGTTAACGCTTAAAGAGACCCAGTACTTC.

This clonotype has a count of ten or more. The chain employs TRBV4-3 and TRBJ1-1, with no clear D. From germline, CDR1 is LGHNA and CDR2 YSLEER. V lost 0 bases, J lost 2 bases, and 1 base lay in between. The CDR3 spans 12 residues. CDR3 in DNA: TGCGCCAGCAGCCAAGATAACACTGAAGCTTTCTTT. Translating gives CASSQDNTEAFF.

There are a few counts of this clonotype. The V call is TRBV11-1, the J call TRBJ1-2; TRBD1 matches 9 bases. CDR3 length: 15 amino acids. The J segment lost 4 bases and the V segment lost 2 bases, leaving 5 bases of the junction unmatched. Germline loops: CDR1 SGHAT, CDR2 FQDESV (reference sequence). CDR3 bases: TGTGCCAGCAGCTTACAACCGGGACAGGGCTATGGCTACACCTTC. Its protein is CASSLQPGQGYGYTF.

In this sample, this clonotype turned up many times. The V and J genes are TRBV7-8 and TRBJ2-3; 12 nucleotides align to TRBD2. This CDR3 region has 16 residues. The germline CDR1 and CDR2 sequences are SGHVS and FQNEAQ. V lost 4 bases and J lost 2; bases outside the gene matches: 4. The CDR3 region has the DNA TGTGCCAGCAGCTCTGGACTAGCGGGGCACACAGATACGCAGTATTTT. It translates to CASSSGLAGHTDTQYF.

Many counts were recorded for this clonotype. The rearrangement uses TRBV5-4 and TRBJ2-3; perhaps D is TRBD1 or TRBD2 (6 bases each). V lost 1 base, J lost 0 bases, and 12 bases lay in between. Germline values: CDR1 SGHNT, CDR2 YYREEE (reference sequence). The CDR3 runs 16 residues. The CDR3 DNA sequence: TGTGCCAGCAGCTTGAGTCGGGGGCCTAGCACAGATACGCAGTATTTT. The encoded protein is CASSLSRGPSTDTQYF.

In its sample, this clonotype was seen a few times. The gene calls are TRBV12-3 or TRBV12-4 and TRBJ2-2, with unresolved D. CDR3 length: 13 amino acids. The V gene lost 6 bases and the J gene lost 6 bases, with 11 bases spanning the gap. The CDR3 here is CASSSIIAGELFF. CDR3 bases: TGTGCCAGCAGCTCCATAATCGCCGGGGAGCTGTTTTTT.

This clonotype was recorded many times. The chain couples TRBV11-2 to TRBJ1-4; 9 nucleotides agree with TRBD1. The germline gives CDR1 SGHAT, CDR2 FQNNGV. The CDR3 is 14 residues long. Losses at the gene ends were 5 bases for V and 7 bases for J; bases not matched to a gene: 5. The CDR3 region has the DNA TGTGCCAGCAGCCCATACAGGGGGCCTGAAAAACTGTTTTTT. Translated, it gives CASSPYRGPEKLFF.

This clonotype has only a few counts. This sequence joins TRBV20-1 and TRBJ2-7; unclear D gene. The V gene lost 0 bases and the J gene lost 0 bases, with 18 bases spanning the gap. The CDR3 is 17 amino acids. Per the germline V gene, CDR1 is DFQATT and CDR2 is SNEGSKA (reference sequence). CDR3 amino acids: CSARDRRPSGNSYEQYF. The DNA of the CDR3 is TGCAGTGCTAGAGATAGAAGGCCATCTGGGAACTCCTACGAGCAGTACTTC.

This clonotype was counted only a few times. The chain combines TRBV12-3 or TRBV12-4 with TRBJ2-3, with D perhaps assigned TRBD1 or TRBD2 (5 bases each). The CDR3 length is 17 residues. V was pared by 3 bases and J by 5 bases, with 21 bases between. CDR3 DNA sequence: TGTGCCAGCAGTTTGGGGACGCGACTGGGCCCTAGAGATACGCAGTATTTT. It encodes CASSLGTRLGPRDTQYF.

This clonotype was recorded many times. The V call is TRBV6-4, the J call TRBJ1-6; D is perhaps TRBD1 (5 bases). This CDR3 has 15 amino acids. Germline values: CDR1 MRHNA, CDR2 SNTAGT. Trimming shortened V by 4 bases and J by 1 base, and 8 bases separated the two germline ends. CDR3 sequence: CASSVRGSYNSPLHF. CDR3 bases: TGTGCCAGCAGTGTCCGGGGGTCCTATAATTCACCCCTCCACTTT.

The chain employs TRBV12-3 or TRBV12-4 and TRBJ1-6; D not certain. Trimming left V 8 bases short and J 3 bases short, with 11 bases between. The length of the CDR3 is 14 residues. The CDR3: CASRYKLYNSPLHF. As DNA, the CDR3 is TGTGCCAGCCGGTACAAGCTCTATAATTCACCCCTCCACTTT.

This clonotype was seen at least ten times. V is TRBV9 and J is TRBJ2-7; D is unresolved. Trimming stripped 0 bases from V and 3 bases from J, with 13 bases between. Germline values: CDR1 SGDLS, CDR2 YYNGEE. The CDR3 has 15 amino acids. The CDR3 DNA reads TGTGCCAGCAGCGTAGAAGGAAGTTCCAACTACGAGCAGTACTTC. It is translated as CASSVEGSSNYEQYF.

The chain recombines TRBV4-2 with TRBJ2-5; D unclear. The CDR3 runs to 13 residues. Germline V gives CDR1 LGHNA, CDR2 YNFKEQ. V lost 1 base, J lost 8 bases, and 11 bases lay in between. The CDR3 DNA reads as TGTGCCAGCAGCCAAGGACAAGCAGGCACCCAGTACTTC. It is translated as CASSQGQAGTQYF.

This clonotype was counted at least ten times. The chain is built from TRBV12-3 or TRBV12-4 and TRBJ2-7, with D possibly TRBD1 on 7 matching bases. The CDR3 has 14 residues. V lost 6 bases to trimming and J lost 3 bases, with 15 bases between them. The CDR3 DNA reads TGTGCCAGCAGCATTCGACAGGGAGGCTACGAGCAGTACTTC. Its protein is CASSIRQGGYEQYF.